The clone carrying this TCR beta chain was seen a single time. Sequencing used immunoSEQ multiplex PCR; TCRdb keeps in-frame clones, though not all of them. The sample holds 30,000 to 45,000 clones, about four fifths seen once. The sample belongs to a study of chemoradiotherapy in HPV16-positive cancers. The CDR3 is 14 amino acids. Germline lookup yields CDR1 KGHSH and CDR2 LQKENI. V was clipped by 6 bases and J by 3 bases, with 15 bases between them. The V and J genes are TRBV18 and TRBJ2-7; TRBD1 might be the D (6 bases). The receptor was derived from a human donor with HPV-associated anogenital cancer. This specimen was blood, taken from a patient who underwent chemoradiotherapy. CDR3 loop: CASSLEQGFYEQYF. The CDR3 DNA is TGTGCCAGCTCCCTTGAACAGGGATTCTACGAGCAGTACTTC.